This TCR beta chain was profiled in a study of technical replicates of blood from four donors. Profiling relied on immunoSEQ multiplex PCR, and the TCRdb table lists in-frame clones only, not all of them. The sample lists roughly 50,000 clones; 90% to 95% were seen once. Per the germline V gene, CDR1 is SGHVS and CDR2 is FQNEAQ. The length of the CDR3 is 12 residues. Trimming shortened V by 7 bases and J by 10 bases, and 16 bases separated the two germline ends. Source material: PBMCs. This chain joins TRBV7-8 and TRBJ1-1; D is undetermined. The clonotype originates from a human donor in good health. Some clones in this sample may be carry-over from other donors' samples. The CDR3 DNA is TGTGCCAGCAACAGACTAGAAGAGCGAGCTTTCTTT. This sequence encodes CASNRLEERAFF.